Listed below are T cell receptor beta chains from one sample, sequenced in a study of blood T cell repertoires in COVID-19. Method: immunoSEQ multiplex PCR; TCRdb's copy keeps in-frame clones and lacks some. The table includes hundreds of thousands of clones, 86% detected once. The sequenced sample was PBMCs or T cells enriched from blood (not recorded which). The receptors here all came from a woman between 45 and 65 years old who had recovered from COVID-19. Each CDR3 is given with its conserved first and last residue. The order of the fields is V gene, D gene, J gene, CDR3 protein, CDR3 DNA. A D gene is named only where the DNA matches it firmly.

V: TRBV19; D: TRBD1; J: TRBJ1-1; CDR3: CASHPLDRTNTEAFF; DNA: TGTGCCAGTCATCCCTTGGACAGGACGAACACTGAAGCTTTCTTT
V: TRBV5-5; D: NA; J: TRBJ2-5; CDR3: CASSLGAGRGPQETQYF; DNA: TGTGCCAGCAGCTTGGGGGCGGGGCGGGGGCCTCAAGAGACCCAGTACTTC
V: TRBV6-6; D: NA; J: TRBJ1-5; CDR3: CASRPTESYSNQPQHF; DNA: TGTGCCAGCAGACCGACAGAAAGTTATAGCAATCAGCCCCAGCATTTT
V: TRBV9; D: TRBD2; J: TRBJ2-1; CDR3: CASSGILVPSGNYNEQFF; DNA: TGTGCCAGCAGCGGAATCCTCGTCCCTAGCGGGAATTACAATGAGCAGTTCTTC
V: TRBV5-8; D: TRBD2; J: TRBJ2-4; CDR3: CASSFGGDKNIQYF; DNA: TGTGCCAGCAGCTTTGGGGGGGACAAAAACATTCAGTACTTC
V: TRBV5-1; D: TRBD1; J: TRBJ1-1; CDR3: CASSLDTGAAFF; DNA: TGCGCCAGCAGCTTGGATACAGGGGCAGCTTTCTTT
V: TRBV6-5; D: TRBD1; J: TRBJ1-1; CDR3: CASSPTGDNTEAFF; DNA: TGTGCCAGCAGCCCGACAGGGGATAACACTGAAGCTTTCTTT
V: TRBV5-6; D: NA; J: TRBJ1-2; CDR3: CASSLGRGTYGYTF; DNA: TGTGCCAGCAGCTTGGGGCGGGGGACCTATGGCTACACCTTC
V: TRBV5-6; D: TRBD1; J: TRBJ1-5; CDR3: CASSLDRVNQPQHF; DNA: TGTGCCAGCAGCCTGGACAGGGTGAATCAGCCCCAGCATTTT
V: TRBV7-9; D: TRBD1; J: TRBJ1-4; CDR3: CASSFPGTGGLEREKLFF; DNA: TGTGCCAGCAGCTTCCCCGGGACAGGGGGCTTAGAGCGCGAAAAACTGTTTTTT
V: TRBV28; D: TRBD2; J: TRBJ2-7; CDR3: CASTPGGLRYEQYF; DNA: TGTGCCAGCACCCCGGGGGGGTTGAGGTACGAGCAGTACTTC
V: TRBV6-5; D: TRBD2; J: TRBJ2-7; CDR3: CASSPAGGPYEQYF; DNA: TGTGCCAGCAGCCCAGCGGGAGGGCCCTACGAGCAGTACTTC
V: TRBV28; D: NA; J: TRBJ1-4; CDR3: CASSLGAAPNEKLFF; DNA: TGTGCCAGCAGTTTAGGGGCAGCTCCTAATGAAAAACTGTTTTTT